This T cell receptor (beta chain) was obtained from a study of identifying expanded T cells in peripheral blood. CDR3 length: 13 amino acids. The V end was cut by 4 bases, the J end by 3 bases, with 7 bases between. Germline CDR1 MDHEN, CDR2 SYDVKM. Only in-frame clones appear in the TCRdb table, and some are missing; sequencing was by immunoSEQ multiplex PCR. This table holds roughly 100,000 clones, around 89% found once. The V and J genes are TRBV28 and TRBJ1-5, with D perhaps TRBD1 (5 bases). The sequenced sample consisted of blood. This TCR was recovered from a person aged 18-69 years in good health. The CDR3 DNA follows: TGTGCCAGCAGTTGGGGGAACAATCAGCCCCAGCATTTT. Its translation is CASSWGNNQPQHF.